This paragraph reports one TCR beta chain. The antigen is not known. CDR1 is MNHNS and CDR2 is SASEGT in the germline V gene. CDR3 length equals 14 residues. V lost 5 bases, J lost 7 bases, and 6 bases stayed unmatched. This entry belongs to a study of T cells in Graves' hyperthyroidism and ophthalmopathy. Study summary: Sampling of peripheral blood happened at initial diagnosis, prior to any treatment. Regarding the study as a whole: Blood samples included most of the expanded thyroid clonotypes exceeding 0.001.

It was RNA transcripts that yielded the amplified TCR beta CDR3 regions. With the HTBI primer set, the TCR CDR3 went through a first round of RT-PCR. TCRdb ran MiXCR on the multiplex PCR reads and lists one entry per CDR3 protein. The sample holds 370,000 or so distinct CDR3 sequences, about 14% seen once. Material for sequencing was blood. The gene calls are TRBV6-1 and TRBJ1-2; 11 bases are shared with TRBD1. The TCR sequence derives from a man aged 30 to 39 with Graves' hyperthyroidism that later progressed to Graves' ophthalmopathy. CDR3 in DNA: TGTGCCAGCAGTCAAGGACAGGGGGCCTTTGGCTACACCTTC. This codes for CASSQGQGAFGYTF.